The 6 T cell receptor beta chains listed next were all sequenced from one sample in a study of CD8 T cell repertoires and HIV-1 epitope variants. Sequencing was performed with immunoSEQ multiplex PCR; in TCRdb, only in-frame clones are kept and a portion is missing. The sample has 95,000 or so clones; roughly four fifths are singletons. Material for sequencing was uncultured baseline CD8+ T cells from peripheral blood mononuclear cells (PBMCs). These receptors originate from a male donor with HIV.

The rearrangement uses TRBV14 and TRBJ2-5; tentative D call: TRBD2 (6 bases). V lost 1 base to trimming and J lost 4 bases, with 10 bases between them. CDR3 length: 14 residues. Germline V gene data show CDR1 as SGHDN and CDR2 as FVKESK. DNA for the CDR3: TGTGCCAGCAGCCAAGTTAGCGGAACAGAGACCCAGTACTTC. It encodes CASSQVSGTETQYF.

This clone turned up a few times. The V and J genes are TRBV10-3 and TRBJ2-7, with 9 bases lining up with TRBD2. Germline CDR1 reads ENHRY; CDR2 reads SYGVKD. The CDR3 extends over 13 amino acids. Unmatched junction bases numbered 10, after V lost 11 bases and J lost 5 bases. Here the CDR3 reads CAAYGTSSDEQYF. The DNA for the CDR3 is TGTGCCGCTTACGGGACTAGCAGCGACGAGCAGTACTTC.

The rearrangement uses TRBV25-1 and TRBJ1-6; 8 bases agree with TRBD1. V trimming: 6 bases; J trimming: 7 bases; junction bases outside the gene matches: 5. From germline, CDR1 is MGHDK and CDR2 SYGVNS. This CDR3 is 14 amino acids long. The chain's CDR3 is CASSPGQANSPLHF. DNA of the CDR3: TGTGCCAGCAGCCCGGGACAGGCAAATTCACCCCTCCACTTT.

This clone was seen a single time. The rearrangement joins TRBV6-5 to TRBJ1-1; D perhaps matches TRBD1 (6 bases). The V end lost 0 bases, the J end lost 3 bases, and 8 bases lay between the germline ends. Per the germline V gene, CDR1 is MNHEY and CDR2 is SVGAGI. The length of the CDR3 is 14 residues. CDR3 nucleotides: TGTGCCAGCAGTTACTCGGGGGCGGACACTGAAGCTTTCTTT. It encodes CASSYSGADTEAFF.

The chain has TRBV19 and TRBJ1-2; no definite D call. Germline CDR1 reads LNHDA; CDR2 reads SQIVND (reference sequence). V was clipped by 4 bases and J by 2 bases, with 11 bases between them. The CDR3 consists of 14 residues. CDR3 region: CASSSPPDNYGYTF. CDR3 DNA sequence: TGTGCCAGTAGTAGCCCTCCCGACAACTATGGCTACACCTTC.

The chain is built from TRBV7-8 and TRBJ2-2; 15 positions match TRBD2. Germline CDR1 and CDR2: SGHVS and FQNEAQ. The V segment lost 4 bases and the J segment 6 bases; nucleotides outside the gene matches: 9. The CDR3 runs to 18 residues. This CDR3 reads CASSSGLAGGPAAGELFF. As DNA, the CDR3 is TGTGCCAGCAGCTCTGGACTAGCGGGAGGGCCTGCCGCCGGGGAGCTGTTTTTT.